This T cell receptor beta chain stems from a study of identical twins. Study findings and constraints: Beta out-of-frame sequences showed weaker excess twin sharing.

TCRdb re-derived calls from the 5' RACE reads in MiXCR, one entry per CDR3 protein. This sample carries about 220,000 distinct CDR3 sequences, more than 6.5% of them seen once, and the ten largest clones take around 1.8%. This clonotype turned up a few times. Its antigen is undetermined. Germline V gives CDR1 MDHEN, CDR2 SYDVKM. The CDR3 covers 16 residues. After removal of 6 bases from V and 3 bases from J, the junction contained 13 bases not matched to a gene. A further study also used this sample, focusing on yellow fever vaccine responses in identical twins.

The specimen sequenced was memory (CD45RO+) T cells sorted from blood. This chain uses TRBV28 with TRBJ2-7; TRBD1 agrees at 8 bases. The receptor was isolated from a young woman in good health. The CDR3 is CASSTVGQANLYEQYF. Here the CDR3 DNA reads TGTGCCAGCAGCACAGTGGGACAGGCCAACCTCTACGAGCAGTACTTC.